This TCR beta chain was identified in a study of blood T cell repertoires in COVID-19. About the study: The cDNA or gDNA used as material had been derived from T cells, B-cell-depleted T cells, or PBMCs.

As processed by the authors: Amplified reference gene primers provided the basis for estimating nucleated cell counts. Clones were sequenced by immunoSEQ multiplex PCR, and TCRdb holds only the in-frame ones, with some missing. The D gene and trimming were derived from the DNA, and the V and J assignments and clone size from that table. The table includes roughly 89,000 clones, roughly 80% detected once. The TCR sequence derives from a woman aged 80 or over with acute or convalescent COVID-19. The specimen sequenced was peripheral blood.

CDR3 sequence reads: CASSGTAAIEDTEAFF. In DNA form, the CDR3 reads TGTGCCAGTAGTGGGACAGCCGCAATTGAGGACACTGAAGCTTTCTTT. The chain couples TRBV19 to TRBJ1-1; TRBD1 matches 7 bases. The CDR3 covers 16 residues. From germline, CDR1 is LNHDA and CDR2 SQIVND (reference sequence). The trim removed 5 bases at V and 3 bases at J, leaving 12 bases unmatched. The variable domain in full, with the rest retrieved from reference TRBV19 and TRBJ1-1, is DGGITQSPKYLFRKEGQNVTLSCEQNLNHDAMYWYRQDPGQGLRLIYYSQIVNDFQKGDIAEGYSVSREKKESFPLTVTSAQKNPTAFYLCASSGTAAIEDTEAFFGQGTRLTVV.